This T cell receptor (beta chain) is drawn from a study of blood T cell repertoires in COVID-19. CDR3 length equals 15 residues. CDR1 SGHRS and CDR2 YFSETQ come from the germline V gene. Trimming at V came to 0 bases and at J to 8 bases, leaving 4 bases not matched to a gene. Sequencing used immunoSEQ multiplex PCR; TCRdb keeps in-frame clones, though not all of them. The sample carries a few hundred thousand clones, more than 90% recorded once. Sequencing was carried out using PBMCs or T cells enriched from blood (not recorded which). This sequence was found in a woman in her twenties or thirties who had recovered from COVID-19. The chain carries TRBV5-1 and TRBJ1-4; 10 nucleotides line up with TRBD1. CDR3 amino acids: CASSLGQGAGEKLFF. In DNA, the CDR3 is TGCGCCAGCAGCTTGGGACAGGGGGCAGGGGAAAAACTGTTTTTT.